The next 2 T cell receptor beta chains were all read from a single sample in a study of blood T cell repertoires in COVID-19. Sequencing was performed with immunoSEQ multiplex PCR; in TCRdb, only in-frame clones are kept and a portion is missing. The sample includes under 300,000 clones, more than 75% of them seen just once. Material for sequencing was peripheral blood. These receptors all stem from a man older than 75 with acute or convalescent COVID-19.

CDR3 sequence reads: CASSLEQSYEQYF. CDR3 bases: TGTGCCAGCAGCTTGGAACAGTCCTACGAGCAGTACTTC. V usage is TRBV5-5 and J usage is TRBJ2-7; D is unresolved. V lost 0 bases, J lost 1 base, and 5 bases lay in between. CDR3 length: 13 residues. Germline loops: CDR1 SGHKS, CDR2 YYEKEE (reference sequence). The full variable domain, its missing parts supplied by reference TRBV5-5 and TRBJ2-7, is DAGVTQSPTHLIKTRGQQVTLRCSPISGHKSVSWYQQVLGQGPQFIFQYYEKEERGRGNFPDRFSARQFPNYSSELNVNALLLGDSALYLCASSLEQSYEQYFGPGTRLTVT.

This chain links TRBV19 with TRBJ1-5; no definite D call. Per germline, CDR1 LNHDA and CDR2 SQIVND (reference sequence). With 5 bases removed from V and 3 bases from J, the gap between germline ends came to 14 bases. The CDR3 has 15 amino acids. The CDR3 reads CASSPPGSHNQPQHF. The CDR3 DNA sequence: TGTGCCAGTAGTCCCCCGGGAAGCCACAATCAGCCCCAGCATTTT.